This T cell receptor (beta chain) derives from a study of T cell responses to AZD1222 COVID-19 vaccine. The study, taken as a whole, reports: The number of AZD1222 recipients seropositive at baseline was only five to seven. Clonal diversity may have been underestimated, and the donors were mostly white British, with more females than males.

The CDR3 totals 15 residues. The germline CDR1 and CDR2 sequences are SGHTA and FQGNSA. V was shortened by 1 base and J by 0 bases, with 9 bases between the two germline ends. Profiling relied on immunoSEQ multiplex PCR, and the TCRdb table lists in-frame clones only, not all of them. Of about 190,000 clones in the sample, around nine tenths were seen once. This clone was recorded once. Antigen specificity is unknown. Sample: peripheral blood, taken 28 days after the second dose of the MenACWY control vaccine. The clonotype comes from an adult who received the MenACWY meningococcal vaccine as a control. This chain joins TRBV7-2 and TRBJ1-1, with D hard to call. The CDR3 here is CASSLDGQLNTEAFF. The CDR3 bases are TGTGCCAGCAGCTTAGACGGGCAGCTGAACACTGAAGCTTTCTTT.